This T cell receptor (beta chain) is from a study of blood T cell repertoires in COVID-19. The overall study: From T cells, B-cell-depleted T cells, or PBMCs came the material, which was cDNA or gDNA.

Source study methods: Nucleated cell number was recorded as an estimate derived from reference gene primer amplification. The assay was immunoSEQ multiplex PCR, and TCRdb's table has in-frame clones only and misses some. That table supplies the V and J calls and clone size; D and trimming were determined from the DNA. The data show some 200,000 clones, around 84% seen once. Trimming took off 4 bases at V and 7 bases at J, with 12 bases between the two ends. Germline V gene lookup returns CDR1 KGHDR and CDR2 SFDVKD. This CDR3 is 14 amino acids long. This clonotype was sampled from a woman in her sixties or seventies with COVID-19, enrolled during active disease. The specimen sequenced was peripheral blood. The V gene is TRBV24-1, the J gene TRBJ2-2; D is uncertain. The CDR3 DNA is TGTGCCACCAGTGAACCTCGAGGTTTCGGGGAGCTGTTTTTT. Translated, it gives CATSEPRGFGELFF.